This T cell receptor beta chain derives from a study of T cells in Graves' hyperthyroidism and ophthalmopathy (dated by TCRdb to about 2019). Context from the whole study: Peripheral blood samples were taken at the time of initial diagnosis, prior to any treatment. In addition, the study compared T-cell repertoires in thyroid tissue and in blood from six Graves' hyperthyroidism patients. According to the paper, TCR Vbeta CDR3 sequencing was carried out on some 130 peripheral blood samples, which came from 40 to 45 ophthalmopathy, about 75 hyperthyroidism and some 17 progressor patients. The approximately 100 discovery patients were randomly divided into training and test sets at a 7:3 ratio. Prospective prediction of ophthalmopathy was tested in an independent validation cohort consisting of about 19 hyperthyroidism patients and more than 15 patients who later progressed to ophthalmopathy. A discovery cohort of about a hundred patients, 43 with Graves' ophthalmopathy and over 55 with stable Graves' hyperthyroidism, was used to find distinguishing TCR V-J signatures. Following sampling, methimazole starting at 30 mg daily was given to hyperthyroidism patients, and high-dose intravenous methylprednisolone was given to ophthalmopathy patients. Overall study outcomes, separate from this receptor: During validation, the model predicted progression to ophthalmopathy a median of around 7 months ahead of onset, with roughly 65% sensitivity and 72% to 80% specificity. Sample size was not statistically predetermined, and investigators were not blinded to group allocation. In cross-validation, a model built on a 13 V-J signature told ophthalmopathy apart from stable hyperthyroidism with under 90% sensitivity and about 81% specificity, and in testing the same model reached 80%/75%. Blood samples also contained most of the expanded thyroid clonotypes (frequency above 0.001), which suggests that blood repertoires may reflect thyroid immune responses.

Hyperthyroidism patients were aged 18 to 65 years and newly diagnosed, with disease duration of less than 2 months. The study excluded patients with uncontrolled infections, other autoimmune diseases, pregnancy or lactation. Diagnoses were established on the basis of clinical symptoms, serum thyroxine and TRAb, thyroid ultrasound, and orbital computed tomography. Blood from progressor patients was collected at the time of first diagnosis with hyperthyroidism, before any ophthalmopathy symptoms had appeared. PBMCs were separated from roughly 9.3 ml of fresh peripheral blood using Ficoll-Paque density gradient centrifugation. Progressor patients were first diagnosed with Graves' hyperthyroidism and then developed ophthalmopathy during follow-up. Total RNA was extracted using Trizol reagent, and RNA quality was assessed on an Agilent 2100 Bioanalyzer. CDR1 MNHEY and CDR2 SMNVEV are derived from the germline V gene (reference sequence). Counted from cysteine to phenylalanine, this CDR3 has 17 amino acids. Only the CDR3 region is kept as DNA, spanning 51 bases read in frame from base 1. The junction shows trimming of 5 bases on V and 7 bases on J, plus 23 bases between the germline ends.

This clonotype was counted ten times or more. No cognate antigen has been identified for it. Base-call qualities are not available, and no considerably larger clone is one nucleotide away. The TCR beta CDR3 regions were amplified from the RNA transcripts. The TCR CDR3 was subjected to a first round of RT-PCR using the HTBI primer set and the Qiagen OneStep RT-PCR kit. A second multiplex PCR round built the libraries, followed by size selection and purification. The libraries were sequenced on an Illumina HiSeq2000 using paired-end 100 bp reads. Per the original workflow: SOAPnuke was used to process the raw data, throwing out any read that contained adapters or uncalled bases, had a mean Phred below 15, or lacked an exact constant-primer or identifier match. COPE v1.2.5 was used to merge high-quality paired reads, and clonotypes were defined as unique nucleotide sequences. MiTCR v1.1 was used to align clonotypes to the IMGT TRBV, TRBD and TRBJ reference segments. Analysis was restricted to V-J combinations with a frequency above 0.0001, which covered about 99% of repertoires. The TCS score was defined as the ratio of F50 (clonal expansion) to E x V (chaos), calculated using BLOSUM62-based TCRdist between CDR3 peptides within each V-J. Welch's t-statistics and random forest reduced 514 V-J features to 10 to 15, which were used in a naive Bayes classifier (R e1071). TCRdb handled the public reads itself, with Q25 trimming in fastp and clone calling in MiXCR, and kept productive beta chains. Each record represents a unique CDR3 protein, reported with the most common genes and DNA among its rows. The V and J calls shown here were made by TCRdb, not taken from the authors' results. The sample table holds approximately 360,000 distinct CDR3 sequences, of which less than 20% were seen once. The top ten hold 25% to 35% of the sample.

The chain was built from TRBV27 and TRBJ2-2; there is no confident call for the D gene. The source of this sequence is a young woman with Graves' hyperthyroidism that later progressed to Graves' ophthalmopathy. Sequencing was performed on blood. The DNA sequence follows: TGTGCCAGCAGTCTGGCAAGGACCCTCTCCGTCAGCGGGGAGCTGTTTTTT. The translation is CASSLARTLSVSGELFF.